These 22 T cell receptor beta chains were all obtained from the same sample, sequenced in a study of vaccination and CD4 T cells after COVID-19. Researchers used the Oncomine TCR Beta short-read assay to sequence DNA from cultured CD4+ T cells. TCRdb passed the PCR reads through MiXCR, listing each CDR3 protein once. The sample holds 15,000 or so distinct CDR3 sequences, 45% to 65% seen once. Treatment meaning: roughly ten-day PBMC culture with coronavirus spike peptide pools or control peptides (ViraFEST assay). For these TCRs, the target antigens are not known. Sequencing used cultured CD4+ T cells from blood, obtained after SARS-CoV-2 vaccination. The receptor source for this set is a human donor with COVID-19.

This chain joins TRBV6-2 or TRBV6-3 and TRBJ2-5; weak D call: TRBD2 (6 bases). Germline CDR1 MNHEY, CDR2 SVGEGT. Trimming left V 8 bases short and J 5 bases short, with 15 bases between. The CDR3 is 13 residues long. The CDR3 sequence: CASLRRGSETQYF. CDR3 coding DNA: TGTGCCAGCCTAAGGAGGGGTTCGGAGACCCAGTACTTC.

CDR3 DNA: TGTGCCAGCAGTCAGGGAAGGGCCAAAAACATTCAGTACTTC. This gives the protein CASSQGRAKNIQYF. This chain joins TRBV12-3 or TRBV12-4 and TRBJ2-4; D is possibly TRBD1 (5 bases). The CDR3 has 14 residues. Trimming took 5 bases from V and 1 from J, leaving 9 bases between them.

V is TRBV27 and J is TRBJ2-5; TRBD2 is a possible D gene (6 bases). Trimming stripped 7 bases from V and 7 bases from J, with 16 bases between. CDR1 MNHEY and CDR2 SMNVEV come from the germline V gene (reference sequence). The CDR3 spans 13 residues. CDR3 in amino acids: CASNGGVGGTQYF. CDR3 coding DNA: TGTGCCAGCAATGGCGGGGTCGGCGGGACCCAGTACTTC.

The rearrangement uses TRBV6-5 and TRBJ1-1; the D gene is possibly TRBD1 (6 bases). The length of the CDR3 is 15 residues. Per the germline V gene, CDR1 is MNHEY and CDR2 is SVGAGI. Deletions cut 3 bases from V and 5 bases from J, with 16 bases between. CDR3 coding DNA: TGTGCCAGCAGTTATTCGGGCAGGGGCAAGACTGAAGCTTTCTTT. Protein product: CASSYSGRGKTEAFF.

DNA of the CDR3: TGTGCCAGCTCAGCTAATGTTCAGGCTCAAGAGACCCAGTACTTC. Translated: CASSANVQAQETQYF. This chain joins TRBV18 and TRBJ2-5; no clear D gene. Germline CDR1 reads KGHSH; CDR2 reads LQKENI. The CDR3 is 15 amino acids. V lost 5 bases to trimming and J lost 2 bases, with 15 bases between them.

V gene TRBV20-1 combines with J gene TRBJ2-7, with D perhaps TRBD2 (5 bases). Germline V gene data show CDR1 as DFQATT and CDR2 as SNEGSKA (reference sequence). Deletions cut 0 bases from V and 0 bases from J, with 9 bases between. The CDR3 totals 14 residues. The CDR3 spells CSARDRRSSYEQYF. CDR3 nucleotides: TGCAGTGCTAGAGATCGGAGGAGCTCCTACGAGCAGTACTTC.

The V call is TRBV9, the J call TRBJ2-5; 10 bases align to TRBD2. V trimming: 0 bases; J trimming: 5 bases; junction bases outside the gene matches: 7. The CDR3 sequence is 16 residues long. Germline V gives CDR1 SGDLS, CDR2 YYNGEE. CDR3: CASSVGSGGAPETQYF. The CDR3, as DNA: TGTGCCAGCAGCGTAGGGAGCGGGGGGGCCCCTGAGACCCAGTACTTC.

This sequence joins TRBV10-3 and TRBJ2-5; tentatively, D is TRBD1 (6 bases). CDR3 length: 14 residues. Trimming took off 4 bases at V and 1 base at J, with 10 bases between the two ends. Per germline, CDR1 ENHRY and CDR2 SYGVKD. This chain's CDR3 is CAISVTGTQETQYF. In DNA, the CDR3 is TGTGCCATCAGTGTCACAGGGACCCAAGAGACCCAGTACTTC.

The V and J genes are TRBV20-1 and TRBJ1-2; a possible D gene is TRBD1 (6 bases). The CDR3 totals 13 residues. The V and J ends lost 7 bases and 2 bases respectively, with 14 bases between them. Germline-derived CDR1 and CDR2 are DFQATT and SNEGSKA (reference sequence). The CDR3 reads CSVLTGFNYGYTF. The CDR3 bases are TGCAGTGTTCTTACAGGGTTCAACTATGGCTACACCTTC.

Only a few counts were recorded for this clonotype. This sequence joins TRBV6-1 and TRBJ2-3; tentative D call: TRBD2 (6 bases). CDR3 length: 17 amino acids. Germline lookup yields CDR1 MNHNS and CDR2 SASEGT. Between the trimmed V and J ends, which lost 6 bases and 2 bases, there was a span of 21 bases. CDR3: CASRDPREIPFTDTQYF. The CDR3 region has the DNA TGTGCCAGCAGAGACCCCCGGGAGATCCCTTTCACAGATACGCAGTATTTT.

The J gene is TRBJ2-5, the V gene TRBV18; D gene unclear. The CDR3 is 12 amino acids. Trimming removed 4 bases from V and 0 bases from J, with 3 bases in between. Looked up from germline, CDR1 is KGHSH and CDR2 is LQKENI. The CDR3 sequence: CASSQYQETQYF. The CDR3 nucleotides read TGTGCCAGCTCACAGTACCAAGAGACCCAGTACTTC.

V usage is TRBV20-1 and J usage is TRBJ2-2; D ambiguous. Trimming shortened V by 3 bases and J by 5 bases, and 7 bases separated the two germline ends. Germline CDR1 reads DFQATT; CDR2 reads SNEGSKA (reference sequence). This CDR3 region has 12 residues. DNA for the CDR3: TGCAGTGCTAGTTCTACTACCGGGGAGCTGTTTTTT. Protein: CSASSTTGELFF.

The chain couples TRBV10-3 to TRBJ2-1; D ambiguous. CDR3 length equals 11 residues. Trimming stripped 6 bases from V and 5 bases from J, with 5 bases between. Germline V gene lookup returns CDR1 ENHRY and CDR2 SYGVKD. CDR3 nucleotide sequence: TGTGCCATCAGGGAAGACAATGAGCAGTTCTTC. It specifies CAIREDNEQFF.

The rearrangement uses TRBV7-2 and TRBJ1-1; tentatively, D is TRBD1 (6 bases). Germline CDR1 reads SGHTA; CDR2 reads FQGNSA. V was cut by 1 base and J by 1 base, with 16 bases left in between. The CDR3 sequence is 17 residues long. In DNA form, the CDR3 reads TGTGCCAGCAGCTTAGTAGGAAAACAGGGCGGGAACACTGAAGCTTTCTTT. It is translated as CASSLVGKQGGNTEAFF.

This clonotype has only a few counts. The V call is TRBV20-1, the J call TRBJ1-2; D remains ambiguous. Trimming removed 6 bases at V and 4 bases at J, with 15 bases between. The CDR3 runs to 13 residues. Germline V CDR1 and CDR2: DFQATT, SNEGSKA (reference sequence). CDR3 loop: CSAPKPGAYGYTF. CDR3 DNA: TGCAGTGCCCCGAAACCGGGTGCCTATGGCTACACCTTC.

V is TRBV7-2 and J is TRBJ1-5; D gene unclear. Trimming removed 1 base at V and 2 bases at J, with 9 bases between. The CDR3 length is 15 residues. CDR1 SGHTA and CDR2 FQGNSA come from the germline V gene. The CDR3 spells CASSLVFGGNQPQHF. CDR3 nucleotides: TGTGCCAGCAGCTTAGTGTTCGGGGGCAATCAGCCCCAGCATTTT.

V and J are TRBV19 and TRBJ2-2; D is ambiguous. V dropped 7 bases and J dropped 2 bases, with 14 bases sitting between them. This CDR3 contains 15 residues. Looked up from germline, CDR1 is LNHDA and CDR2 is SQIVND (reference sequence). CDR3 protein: CASTLFGTNTGELFF. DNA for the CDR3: TGTGCCAGTACCCTCTTTGGTACCAACACCGGGGAGCTGTTTTTT.

The CDR3 DNA reads TGTGCCAGCCACCTCCGGGTAGGGACAGGGGAGAGTGGCTACACCTTC. This translates into CASHLRVGTGESGYTF. The genes are TRBV7-9 and TRBJ1-2; 10 bases line up with TRBD1. Germline V gene data show CDR1 as SEHNR and CDR2 as FQNEAQ (reference sequence). The CDR3 extends over 16 amino acids. Trimming at V came to 8 bases and at J to 7 bases, leaving 16 bases not matched to a gene.

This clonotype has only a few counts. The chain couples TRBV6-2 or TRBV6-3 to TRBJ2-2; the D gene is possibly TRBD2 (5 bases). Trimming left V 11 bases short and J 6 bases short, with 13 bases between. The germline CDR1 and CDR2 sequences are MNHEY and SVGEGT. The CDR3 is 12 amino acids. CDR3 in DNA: TGTGCCGTCGGGAAGGGTGCCGGGGAGCTGTTTTTT. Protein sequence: CAVGKGAGELFF.

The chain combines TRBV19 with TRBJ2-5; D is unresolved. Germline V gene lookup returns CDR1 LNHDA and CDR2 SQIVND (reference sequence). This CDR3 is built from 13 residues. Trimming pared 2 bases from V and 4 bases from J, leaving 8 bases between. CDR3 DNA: TGTGCCAGTAGTATACAAGGGTTAGAGACCCAGTACTTC. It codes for CASSIQGLETQYF.

The CDR3 nucleotides read TGTGCCAGCACCTTACCTCTGGGGGAGCCGCCGGATCCGAACACCGGGGAGCTGTTTTTT. Translating gives CASTLPLGEPPDPNTGELFF. The J gene is TRBJ2-2, the V gene TRBV6-4; D is possibly TRBD1 or TRBD2 (5 bases each). Trimming left V 7 bases short and J 0 bases short, with 27 bases between. Germline CDR1 and CDR2: MRHNA and SNTAGT. The CDR3 is 20 amino acids.

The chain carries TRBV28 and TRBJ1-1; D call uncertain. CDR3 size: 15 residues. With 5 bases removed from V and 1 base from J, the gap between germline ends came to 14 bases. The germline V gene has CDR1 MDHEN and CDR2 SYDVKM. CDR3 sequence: CASSAQQDRNTEAFF. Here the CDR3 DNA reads TGTGCCAGCAGTGCCCAGCAGGACCGGAACACTGAAGCTTTCTTT.